Given below is one T cell receptor (beta chain) in context. Its cognate antigen is unknown. This sample is drawn from a study of shared clonotypes between healthy human individuals. Study in general: For every donor, three CD4 naive, three CD4 memory, two CD8 naive and one CD8 memory plates were used.

Sequencing was performed with immunoSEQ multiplex PCR; in TCRdb, only in-frame clones are kept and a portion is missing. Of some 2,000,000 clones in the sample, 85% to 95% were seen once. Overall study findings and caveats: Compared with clonotypes that all four donors shared, non-shared clonotypes had lower generation probabilities.

Specimen: naive CD4+ T cells sorted from blood. Subset reported: CD45RA+ positively selected. The sequence came from a man between 18 and 35 years old in good health.

CDR3 bases: TGTGCCAGCAGTTTATCTCCCGGGGCCAATAATTCACCCCTCCACTTT. Its protein product is CASSLSPGANNSPLHF. V gene TRBV28 combines with J gene TRBJ1-6; maybe TRBD1 (5 bases). The CDR3 covers 16 residues. Germline loops: CDR1 MDHEN, CDR2 SYDVKM. Trimming left V 1 base short and J 5 bases short, with 12 bases between.